This TCR beta chain was sequenced in a study of cytomegalovirus exposure and HLA in healthy donors. Across the whole study: A preliminary data release comprised about 85 million unique TCRs obtained from HLA-typed donors.

Findings and caveats of the study: The analysis excluded some indistinguishable V segments, including TRBV6-2 and TRBV6-3. It was likely that a cluster of highly shared sequence variants was a sequencing artifact. It was reported that the classifier diagnosed cytomegalovirus status with high specificity and sensitivity in both the original and validation cohorts.

Comment on this clone: Its antigen remains unknown.

In the PCR, 60 Vbeta and 13 Jbeta primers were used. Generated by immunoSEQ multiplex PCR, the TCRdb table keeps only in-frame clones and is missing some. The sample records about 120,000 clones, approximately 74% being singletons. Germline-derived CDR1 and CDR2 are LNHDA and SQIVND (reference sequence). V lost 2 bases, J lost 3 bases, and 4 bases stayed unmatched. There are 14 residues in the CDR3. J is TRBJ2-7 and V is TRBV19, with 7 bases lining up with TRBD1. This TCR was recovered from a woman aged 40 to 55 in good health and CMV-seropositive. The sequenced material came from PBMCs. For the CDR3, the DNA is TGTGCCAGTAGTATAACCGACAGGGTCTACGAGCAGTACTTC. This translates into CASSITDRVYEQYF.